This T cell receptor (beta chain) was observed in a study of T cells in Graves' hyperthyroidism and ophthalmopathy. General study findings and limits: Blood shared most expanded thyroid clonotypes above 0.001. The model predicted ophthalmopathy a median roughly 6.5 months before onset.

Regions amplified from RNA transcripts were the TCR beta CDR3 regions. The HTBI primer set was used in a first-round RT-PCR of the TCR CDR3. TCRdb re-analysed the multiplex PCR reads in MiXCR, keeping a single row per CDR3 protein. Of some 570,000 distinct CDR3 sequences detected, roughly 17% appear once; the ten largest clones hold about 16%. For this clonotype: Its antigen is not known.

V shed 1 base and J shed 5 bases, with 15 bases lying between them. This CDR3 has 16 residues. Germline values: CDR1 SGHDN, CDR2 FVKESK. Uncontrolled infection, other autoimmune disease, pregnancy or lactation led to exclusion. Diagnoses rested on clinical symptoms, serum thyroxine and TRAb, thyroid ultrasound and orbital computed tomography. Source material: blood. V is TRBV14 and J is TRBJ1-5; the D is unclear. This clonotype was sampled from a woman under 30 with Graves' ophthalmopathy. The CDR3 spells CASSQGLLAADQPQHF. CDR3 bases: TGTGCCAGCAGCCAAGGGTTGTTGGCAGCTGATCAGCCCCAGCATTTT.